The present entry profiles one TCR beta chain with its context. This clone was seen a single time. There is no known antigen for this receptor. No base-level quality is on record; no much larger clone is a single base apart. The library was generated by the immunoSEQ multiplex PCR assay. For the multiplex PCR, a mixture combining 60 forward primers for TCR Vbeta segments and 13 reverse primers for TCR Jbeta segments was used. The CDR3 region of rearranged TCR beta genes was amplified from genomic DNA by a multiplex PCR assay. The Illumina HiSeq System was used to sequence the amplified TCR beta libraries as 87-base-pair reads. The authors processed their data as follows. A later analysis tallied approximately 87 million unique TCR beta chains across the 650 to 750 repertoires, and about 10 million of those chains were shared by two or more donors. Raw reads were error-corrected and collapsed into unique sequences by a nearest-neighbor algorithm in which closely related sequences were merged to remove PCR and sequencing errors. Alignment of CDR3 sequences to IMGT reference sequences was used to assign V, D and J gene segments. For a sequence to be retained, at least a six-nucleotide match to both a V gene segment and a J gene segment was required. A rearrangement was called productive if the CDR3 had no stop codons and remained in frame with V and J, and every other rearrangement was called non-productive. Following IMGT convention, CDR3 was defined as the stretch from the second conserved V-encoded cysteine to the conserved J-encoded phenylalanine. The earlier analysis of a few hundred of the donors excluded sequences that lacked an unambiguous match to a single V gene segment. An earlier analysis of around 600 of the donors classified V segments as functional when productive rearrangements were above 56.7% and as segregating when the standard deviation between donors was above 5%. A statistical classification framework was built for diagnosing cytomegalovirus status from the catalog of TCR beta chain sequences. A later analysis assigned V and J genes by comparing TCR nucleotide sequences with IMGT/GENE-DB human TR gene sequences. A later analysis assigned CDR3 sequences and most-parsimonious VDJ recombination scenarios with the TCRdist pipeline. A later analysis defined each TCR beta chain by its CDR3 amino acid sequence plus V-gene family, and excluded reads lacking a unique V-gene family. In a later analysis, 450 to 600 highly shared, low-generation-probability nucleotide sequences were removed to address suspected cross-contamination and a sequencing artifact. In a later analysis, a clonal expansion index for each public chain was calculated from normalized within-repertoire ranks of inferred template counts. Generation probabilities in a later analysis came from a VDJ recombination model fitted to out-of-frame rearrangements, and those results were checked against IGoR. A later analysis scored TCR-TCR, TCR-HLA and TCR-CMV co-occurrence with hypergeometric tests, applying a repertoire-size bias correction to TCR pairs. A later analysis estimated false discovery rates by permuting HLA or CMV assignments 20 times. In a later analysis, co-occurring TCRs were grouped with DBSCAN, and TCRdist sequence similarity was added when clustering was performed within HLA-allele-positive subsets. Repertoires with fewer than 30,000 or more than 120,000 public chains, plus five repertoires with anomalous nucleotide sharing, were excluded from co-occurrence clustering. This immuneACCESS table, as held by TCRdb, lists in-frame sequences with V and J called but not all clones. Of the missing ones, under half trace to an unresolved V gene in checked studies; the others have no known cause. V and J calls and clone size are as listed in that table; D and trimming were resolved from the DNA. The sample table contains 80,000 to 95,000 clones; only one count was recorded for roughly 77% of them. Over 12% of the sample is in the top ten clones.

This sample was taken from a study of cytomegalovirus exposure and HLA in healthy donors (dated by TCRdb to the late 2010s). With respect to the entire study: An earlier analysis of some 550 of the donors reported 250 to 350 Gb of sequence data and more than 90 million unique TCR beta sequences from approximately 180 million T cells. An early release that covered about 600 HLA-typed donors contained about 300 gigabases of sequencing data and 70 million to 100 million unique TCR sequences. Among the roughly 400 genotyped donors, approximately 77% belonged to the genetic ancestry cluster associated with self-reported Caucasian donors. The aim of the study was to test whether cataloging public T cell receptors could identify signatures of past pathogen exposure. The T cell repertoires of some 700 subjects were profiled by immunosequencing and related to cytomegalovirus serostatus. Besides the first cohort of approximately 710 subjects, a separate validation cohort made up of roughly 130 different subjects was used. High-throughput TCR immunosequencing, statistical association of individual TCRs with disease status, and machine learning were combined to predict cytomegalovirus infection status. A later analysis re-examined previously published TCR beta repertoires from hundreds of donors and added high-resolution HLA genotyping to investigate patterns of TCR occurrence. Rather than using new phenotypic data, the later analysis identified candidate immune exposures from TCR beta sequences and from how often those sequences occurred across donors. An earlier analysis of some 500 of the donors used high-throughput TCR beta sequencing to judge whether each TCR beta V gene segment behaved as functional or pseudogenic. Donor age, sex, ethnicity and CMV serostatus were compiled together with the repertoire data. Genome-wide SNP genotypes for about three fifths of the roughly 700 donors were used in a later genetic analysis, which treated that subset as a discovery cohort. All discovery cohort repertoires had been generated on a single sequencing platform. HLA typing covered class I and class II loci at four-digit resolution. The number of donors typed differed by locus, with about 629-630 for A, B, C, DRB1 and DQB1, around 500 for DQA1, about 610 for DPA1, and approximately 470 for DPB1. Roughly five DR-DQ haplotypes were handled as single units for association and clustering because linkage in the cohort was strong. Among 300 to 500 genotyped donors of the cohort, an average of approximately 240,000 unique TCR beta nucleotide sequences was sequenced per donor, of which 15% to 20% were non-productive.

Findings and caveats that apply to the study as a whole: According to a later genetic analysis, donors in an Asian-associated ancestry cluster had fewer N-insertions in productive TCRs than the approximately 630-donor mean. In a later analysis, TCR association rates were found to vary across HLA loci, with the most associated TCRs seen for DRB1 alleles and the fewest for HLA-C alleles. The study listed over 150 TCR beta chains as associated with cytomegalovirus. Because counts were too low, around 17 rarely observed V segments, including chromosome 9 orphons, were left out of the earlier analysis of 500 to 650 of the donors. A later analysis associated about 18,000 TCR beta sequences with specific HLA alleles at a false discovery rate of 0.05. The classifier was reported to diagnose cytomegalovirus status with high specificity and sensitivity in both the original and validation cohorts. An association between a missense DCLRE1C variant and V-gene and J-gene trimming of TCR beta chains was found in a later genetic analysis and replicated in an independent cohort. For the cohort, immune exposure information was limited to CMV serostatus. Only TCR beta chains were sequenced in this cohort, and the absence of alpha or paired-chain data limited detectable features. A later analysis found that HLA-associated TCR beta chains were more clonally expanded and had lower generation probabilities than equally common non-associated chains. A later analysis reported that several top co-occurrence clusters appeared linked to parvovirus B19, influenza, CMV and Epstein-Barr virus. A few of the identified cytomegalovirus-associated TCR beta chains were confirmed in vitro to be specific for cytomegalovirus antigens. A group of highly shared sequence variants was considered likely to be a technical artifact of the sequencing pipeline. The authors suggested that the approach could potentially be generalized to other disease states and immunological phenotypes. When HLA alleles, especially DR and DQ, strongly co-occurred, TCR associations were difficult to assign to individual alleles. Linkage disequilibrium might explain the correlated functional status among segregating V segments, but an unknown experimental factor could not be ruled out. Most TCR sequences were seen in very few donors, while some public TCRs were found in many individuals. Roughly uniform sequencing depth across donors was assumed in presence/absence analyses, although this assumption may not hold. In an earlier analysis of some 500 of the donors, most TCR beta V segments were observed in productive rearrangements about 87% or about 30% of the time, broadly matching IMGT annotations. A further reported finding was that TCR beta sequences accurately predicted the HLA-A and HLA-B alleles for most subjects in the first cohort. According to a later analysis, most CMV-associated TCR beta chains appeared to be HLA-restricted, and the HLA associations seemed to be driven largely by CMV exposure. Because HLA typing was unavailable for some donors at each locus, only the typed subset was used in association tests. Some IMGT-functional V segments, including TRBV6-2 and TRBV6-3, could not be distinguished by the 87-base-pair reads and were therefore excluded.

The cohort was made up of 650 to 700 healthy bone marrow donors. All cohort members were sampled while nominally healthy, although unrecorded immune exposures were likely present. The donor was CMV seropositive and was included in the group of approximately 300 seropositive cohort members. Every donor gave a peripheral blood sample, and the peripheral blood mononuclear cells from that sample were used for TCR beta sequencing. The Qiagen DNeasy Blood Extraction Kit was used to extract genomic DNA from the blood cell samples. The germline V gene sets CDR1 to MNHNS and CDR2 to SASEGT. Trimmed from V: 3 bases; trimmed from J: 8 bases; junction bases lacking a gene match: 1. Spanning cysteine to phenylalanine, the CDR3 consists of 15 amino acids. Left in the record is the CDR3 DNA by itself, 45 bases read in frame from the first base.

The sequenced sample consisted of PBMCs. The sequence joins TRBV6-1 to TRBJ2-1; 16 nucleotides in the junction match TRBD2. This sequence originates from a woman in her thirties or forties in good health and CMV-seropositive. The CDR3 protein sequence reads: CASSDGTSGRDEQFF. The sequenced DNA is TGTGCCAGCAGTGATGGGACTAGCGGGAGGGATGAGCAGTTCTTC.